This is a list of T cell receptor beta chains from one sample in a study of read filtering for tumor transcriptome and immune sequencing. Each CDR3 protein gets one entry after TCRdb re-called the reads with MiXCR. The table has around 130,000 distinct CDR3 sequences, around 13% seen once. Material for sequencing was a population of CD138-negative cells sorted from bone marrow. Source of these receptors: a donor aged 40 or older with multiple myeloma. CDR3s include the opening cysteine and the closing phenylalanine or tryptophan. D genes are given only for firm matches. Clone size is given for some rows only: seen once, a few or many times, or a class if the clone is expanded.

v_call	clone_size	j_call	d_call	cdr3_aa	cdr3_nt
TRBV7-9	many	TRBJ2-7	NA	CASSFIRVDDEQYF	TGTGCCAGCAGCTTTATTAGGGTAGACGACGAGCAGTACTTC
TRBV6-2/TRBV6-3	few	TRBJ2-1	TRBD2	CASSPNLAGGRNEQFF	TGTGCCAGCAGTCCGAACCTAGCGGGAGGGCGGAATGAGCAGTTCTTC
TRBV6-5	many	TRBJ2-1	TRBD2	CATLGNSGRLGNEQFF	TGTGCCACCCTTGGGAATAGCGGGAGGCTAGGCAATGAGCAGTTCTTC
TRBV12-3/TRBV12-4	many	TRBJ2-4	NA	CASSLQGPYKNIQYF	TGTGCCAGCAGTTTACAGGGGCCGTACAAAAACATTCAGTACTTC
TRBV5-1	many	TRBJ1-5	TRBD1	CASSLGTGGPQPQHF	TGCGCCAGCAGCTTGGGCACAGGGGGCCCTCAGCCCCAGCATTTT
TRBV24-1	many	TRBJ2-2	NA	CATSDLDSPRELFF	TGTGCCACCAGTGATTTGGACAGTCCAAGGGAGCTGTTTTTT
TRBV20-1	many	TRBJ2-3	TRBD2	CSARDGRSDTQYF	TGCAGTGCTAGAGACGGGAGGTCAGATACGCAGTATTTT
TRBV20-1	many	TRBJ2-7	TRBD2	CSARALGLAGSTSGSREQYF	TGCAGTGCTAGAGCGCTCGGACTAGCGGGATCTACGAGCGGGTCAAGGGAGCAGTACTTC
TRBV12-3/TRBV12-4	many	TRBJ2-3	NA	CASSLDVGTDTQYF	TGTGCCAGCAGTTTAGATGTCGGTACAGATACGCAGTATTTT
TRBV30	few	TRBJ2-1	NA	CAWSVRESLLEQFF	TGTGCCTGGAGTGTAAGGGAAAGTTTACTGGAGCAGTTCTTC
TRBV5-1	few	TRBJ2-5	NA	CASSLSVYFLEETQYF	TGCGCCAGCAGCTTGTCAGTGTACTTCTTAGAAGAGACCCAGTACTTC
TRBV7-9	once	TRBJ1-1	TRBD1	CASTPTGVNTEAFF	TGTGCCAGCACCCCAACAGGGGTAAACACTGAAGCTTTCTTT
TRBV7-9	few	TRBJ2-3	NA	CASSQPAGPTDTQYF	TGTGCCAGCAGCCAACCGGCAGGGCCAACAGATACGCAGTATTTT
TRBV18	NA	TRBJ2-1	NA	CASRPGTLARYNEQFF	TGTGCCAGCCGCCCGGGCACCCTAGCAAGGTACAATGAGCAGTTCTTC
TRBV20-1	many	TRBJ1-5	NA	CSARGRDLVTQHF	TGCAGTGCACGCGGTAGGGATCTGGTAACCCAGCATTTT
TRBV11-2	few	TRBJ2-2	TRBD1	CANSLTGVIGTGELFF	TGTGCCAACAGCTTGACAGGGGTCATCGGCACCGGGGAGCTGTTTTTT
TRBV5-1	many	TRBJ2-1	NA	CASSLLGPSSYNEQFF	TGCGCCAGCAGCCTCTTGGGTCCGAGCTCCTACAATGAGCAGTTCTTC
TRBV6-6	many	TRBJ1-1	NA	CASSLELLNEAFF	TGTGCCAGCAGCCTTGAACTGTTAAATGAAGCTTTCTTT
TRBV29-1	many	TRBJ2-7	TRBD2	CSVPSSGGGYEQYF	TGCAGCGTCCCATCTAGCGGAGGTGGGTACGAGCAGTACTTC
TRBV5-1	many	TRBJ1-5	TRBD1	CASSLGTGINQPQHF	TGCGCCAGCAGCCTAGGGACAGGGATCAATCAGCCCCAGCATTTT
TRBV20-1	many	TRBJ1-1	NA	CSASGGWQAEAFF	TGCAGTGCTTCGGGAGGTTGGCAGGCTGAAGCTTTCTTT
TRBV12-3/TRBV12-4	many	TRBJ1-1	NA	CASSLKRRSSKAFF	TGTGCCAGCAGTTTAAAACGGAGGTCATCTAAAGCTTTCTTT
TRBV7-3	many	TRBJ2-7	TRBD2	CASSLAGGSSYEQYF	TGTGCCAGCAGCTTAGCGGGAGGAAGCTCCTACGAGCAGTACTTC
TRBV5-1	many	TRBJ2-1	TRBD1	CASSPTGQLTNEQFF	TGCGCCAGCAGCCCCACGGGACAGTTGACCAATGAGCAGTTCTTC
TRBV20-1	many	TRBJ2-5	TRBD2	CSSLAGNQETQYF	TGCAGCTCACTAGCGGGGAACCAAGAGACCCAGTACTTC
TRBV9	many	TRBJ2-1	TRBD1	CASSTGGHNEQFF	TGTGCCAGCAGCACAGGGGGCCACAATGAGCAGTTCTTC
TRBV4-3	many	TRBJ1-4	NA	CASSQGATNEKLFF	TGCGCCAGCAGCCAAGGAGCAACTAATGAAAAACTGTTTTTT
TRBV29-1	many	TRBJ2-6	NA	CSVVHSGANVLTF	TGCAGCGTTGTGCACTCTGGGGCCAACGTCCTGACTTTC
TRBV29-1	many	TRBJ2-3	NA	CSVDWQPDTQYF	TGCAGCGTTGATTGGCAACCAGATACGCAGTATTTT
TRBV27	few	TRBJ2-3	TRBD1	CASSPGDSSIDTQYF	TGTGCCAGCAGTCCCGGGGACAGTAGCATAGATACGCAGTATTTT
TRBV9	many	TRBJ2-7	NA	CASSPSGAMAYEQYF	TGTGCCAGCAGCCCATCAGGGGCTATGGCCTACGAGCAGTACTTC
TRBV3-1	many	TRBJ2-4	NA	CASSQEGGVGNIQYF	TGTGCCAGCAGCCAAGAAGGTGGGGTTGGAAACATTCAGTACTTC
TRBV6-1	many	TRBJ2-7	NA	CASSEVRVYEQYF	TGTGCCAGCAGTGAAGTCCGGGTGTACGAGCAGTACTTC
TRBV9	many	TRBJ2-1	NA	CASSRTYDFYNEQFF	TGTGCCAGCAGCCGAACTTATGATTTCTACAATGAGCAGTTCTTC
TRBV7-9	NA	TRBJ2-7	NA	CASSWGDSKHEQYF	TGTGCCAGCAGCTGGGGCGACAGTAAGCACGAGCAGTACTTC
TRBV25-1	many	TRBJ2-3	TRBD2	CASSEGLAGGLNTQYF	TGTGCCAGCAGTGAGGGACTAGCGGGAGGTTTAAATACGCAGTATTTT
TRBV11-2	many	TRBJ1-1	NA	CASSQGITEAFF	TGTGCCAGCAGCCAAGGGATCACTGAAGCTTTCTTT
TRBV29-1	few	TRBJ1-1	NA	CSIRAAQGAEAFF	TGCAGCATCCGGGCCGCGCAAGGAGCTGAAGCTTTCTTT
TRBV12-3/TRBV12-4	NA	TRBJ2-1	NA	CASRLSERVYDEQFF	TGTGCCAGCAGATTAAGTGAGAGGGTTTACGATGAGCAGTTCTTC
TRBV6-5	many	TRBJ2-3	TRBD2	CASRRTSGSTDTQYF	TGTGCCAGCAGACGGACTAGCGGGAGCACAGATACGCAGTATTTT
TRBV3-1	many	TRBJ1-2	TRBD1	CASSQVPTGLGDGYTF	TGTGCCAGCAGCCAAGTTCCGACAGGGCTGGGAGATGGCTACACCTTC
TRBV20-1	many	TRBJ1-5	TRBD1	CSARDRAINQPQHF	TGCAGTGCTCGGGACAGGGCCATCAATCAGCCCCAGCATTTT